One sample yielded the 7 T cell receptor beta chains listed below, sequenced in a study of shared clonotypes between healthy human individuals. Sequencing was performed with immunoSEQ multiplex PCR; in TCRdb, only in-frame clones are kept and a portion is missing. The data contain about 95,000 clones, around two thirds of them singletons. Sequencing was done on a sample of memory CD8+ T cells sorted from blood. Subset denoted: CD45RO+ cells pooled with CCR7-negative TemRA cells. All receptors derive from a man between 25 and 39 years old in good health.

This chain connects TRBV14 to TRBJ1-1; D not resolved. The germline gives CDR1 SGHDN, CDR2 FVKESK. Trimming removed 0 bases from V and 1 base from J, with 3 bases in between. The CDR3 spans 13 residues. The CDR3 nucleotides are TGTGCCAGCAGCCAAGATCAGAACACTGAAGCTTTCTTT. This translates into CASSQDQNTEAFF.

In this sample, this clone turned up many times. This sequence joins TRBV4-3 and TRBJ2-6, with no clear D. With 0 bases removed from V and 0 bases from J, the gap between germline ends came to 6 bases. Per germline, CDR1 LGHNA and CDR2 YSLEER. This CDR3 is 16 amino acids long. CDR3 loop: CASSQEIGSGANVLTF. CDR3 DNA: TGCGCCAGCAGCCAAGAGATCGGCTCTGGGGCCAACGTCCTGACTTTC.

The rearrangement joins TRBV19 to TRBJ1-1, with D uncertain. Germline V CDR1 and CDR2: LNHDA, SQIVND (reference sequence). CDR3 length: 13 amino acids. V gave up 5 bases and J gave up 2 bases, with 9 bases separating them. The DNA of the CDR3 is TGTGCCAGTAGTCCCCAGCTTAACACTGAAGCTTTCTTT. Protein: CASSPQLNTEAFF.

This chain uses TRBV2 with TRBJ2-4; 10 nucleotides align to TRBD2. Germline V gives CDR1 SNHLY, CDR2 FYNNEI. The junction had 2 bases not matched to a gene; V was cut back by 3 bases and J by 3 bases. The CDR3 spans 15 residues. The CDR3 spells CASSDGTSDKNIQYF. The CDR3 DNA reads TGTGCCAGCAGTGATGGGACTAGCGACAAAAACATTCAGTACTTC.

The chain recombines TRBV28 with TRBJ2-7; 11 nucleotides agree with TRBD2. This CDR3 is 16 amino acids long. Per the germline V gene, CDR1 is MDHEN and CDR2 is SYDVKM. The V and J ends lost 7 bases and 3 bases, in that order; junction bases with no gene match: 11. Here the CDR3 reads CASKNTGLADDYEQYF. Here the CDR3 DNA reads TGTGCCAGCAAGAATACGGGACTAGCGGATGACTACGAGCAGTACTTC.

CDR3 protein: CASRAHRGQETQYF. The CDR3 nucleotides are TGTGCCAGCAGAGCTCACAGGGGCCAAGAGACCCAGTACTTC. The chain is built from TRBV6-4 and TRBJ2-5; 7 nucleotides align to TRBD1. The V gene's germline CDR1 is MRHNA and CDR2 SNTAGT. J lost 1 base, V lost 6 bases, and 5 bases had no gene match. CDR3 length equals 14 residues.

The V call is TRBV28, the J call TRBJ2-1; 10 bases line up with TRBD1. CDR3 length: 15 residues. Germline trimming cut 1 base from V and 9 bases from J; bases unmatched to any gene: 6. Germline CDR1 and CDR2: MDHEN and SYDVKM. The CDR3 region has the DNA TGTGCCAGCAGTTTATCCCCCGGGACAGGGGTTGAGCAGTTCTTC. It is translated as CASSLSPGTGVEQFF.